The T cell receptor beta chain described here comes from a study of shared clonotypes between healthy human individuals. This clone was seen a few times. Germline V gene data show CDR1 as GTSNPN and CDR2 as SVGIG (reference sequence). The CDR3 loop spans 14 amino acids. Trimming pared 0 bases from V and 5 bases from J, leaving 13 bases between. Measured with immunoSEQ multiplex PCR; TCRdb has only the in-frame clones, and not every one. The sample records over a million clones, about 75% being singletons. The chain is built from TRBV30 and TRBJ2-5; the D gene is possibly TRBD2 (5 bases). The TCR originated in a man younger than 35 in good health. Sequencing input: memory CD4+ T cells sorted from blood. The subset is: CD45RA-negative fraction. CDR3 DNA sequence: TGTGCCTGGAGTGTATCGCCGGGGTATGAGACCCAGTACTTC. It yields the protein CAWSVSPGYETQYF.